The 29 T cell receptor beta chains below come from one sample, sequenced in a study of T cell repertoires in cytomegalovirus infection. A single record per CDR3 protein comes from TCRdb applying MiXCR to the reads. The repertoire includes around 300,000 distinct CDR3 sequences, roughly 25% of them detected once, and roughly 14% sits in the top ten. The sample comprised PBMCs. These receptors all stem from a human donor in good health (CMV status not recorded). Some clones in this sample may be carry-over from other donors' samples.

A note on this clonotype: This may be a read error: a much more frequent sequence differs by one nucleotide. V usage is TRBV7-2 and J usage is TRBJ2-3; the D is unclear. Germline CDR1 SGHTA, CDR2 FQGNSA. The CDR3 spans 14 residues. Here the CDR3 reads CASSFAGRLDMQYF. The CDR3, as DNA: TGTGCCAGCAGCTTCGCCGGCCGGCTAGATATGCAGTATTTT.

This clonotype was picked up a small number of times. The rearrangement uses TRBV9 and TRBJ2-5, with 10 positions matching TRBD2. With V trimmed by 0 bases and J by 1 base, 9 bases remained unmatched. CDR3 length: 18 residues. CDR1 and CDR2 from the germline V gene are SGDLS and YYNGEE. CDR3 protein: CASSVEAEGLAVQETQYF. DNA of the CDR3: TGTGCCAGCAGCGTAGAGGCAGAAGGACTAGCGGTCCAAGAGACCCAGTACTTC.

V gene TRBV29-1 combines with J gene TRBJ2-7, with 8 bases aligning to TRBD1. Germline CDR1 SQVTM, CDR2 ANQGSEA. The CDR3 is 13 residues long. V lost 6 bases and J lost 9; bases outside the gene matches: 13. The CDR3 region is CSVETGAIRWQYF. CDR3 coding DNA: TGCAGCGTAGAGACAGGGGCCATACGATGGCAGTACTTC.

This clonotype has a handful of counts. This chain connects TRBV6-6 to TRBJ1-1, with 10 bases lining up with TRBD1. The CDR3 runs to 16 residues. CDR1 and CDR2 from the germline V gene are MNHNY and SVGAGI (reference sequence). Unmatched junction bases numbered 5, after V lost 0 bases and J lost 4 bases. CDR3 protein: CASSYSPDRGGTEAFF. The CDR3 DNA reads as TGTGCCAGCAGTTACTCCCCGGACAGGGGGGGCACTGAAGCTTTCTTT.

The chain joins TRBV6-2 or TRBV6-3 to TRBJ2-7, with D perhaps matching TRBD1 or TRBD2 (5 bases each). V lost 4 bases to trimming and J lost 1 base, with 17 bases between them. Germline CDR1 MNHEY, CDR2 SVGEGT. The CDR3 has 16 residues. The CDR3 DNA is TGTGCCAGCAGTTGGGATCCCAGGGAGACATCCTACGAGCAGTACTTC. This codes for CASSWDPRETSYEQYF.

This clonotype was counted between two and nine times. The CDR3 nucleotides read TGTGCCAGCGAACTATCAGGGGACGCTCAGCCCCAGCATTTT. Translated: CASELSGDAQPQHF. The chain combines TRBV28 with TRBJ1-5, with D possibly TRBD1 on 6 matching bases. Germline V gene sequence: CDR1 MDHEN, CDR2 SYDVKM. The CDR3 runs to 14 residues. V was trimmed by 8 bases and J by 6 bases, leaving 17 bases between them.

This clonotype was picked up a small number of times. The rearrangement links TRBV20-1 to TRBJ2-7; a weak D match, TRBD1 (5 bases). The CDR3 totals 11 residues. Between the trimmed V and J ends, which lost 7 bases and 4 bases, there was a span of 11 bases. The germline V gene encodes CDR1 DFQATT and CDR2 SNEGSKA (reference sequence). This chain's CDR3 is CSGQMGYEQYF. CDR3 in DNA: TGCAGTGGACAGATGGGGTACGAGCAGTACTTC.

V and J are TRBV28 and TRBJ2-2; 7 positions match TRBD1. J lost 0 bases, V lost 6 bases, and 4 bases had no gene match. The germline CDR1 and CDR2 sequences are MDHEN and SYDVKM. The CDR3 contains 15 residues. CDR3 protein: CASRPGQSNTGELFF. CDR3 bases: TGTGCCAGCAGGCCGGGACAGTCGAACACCGGGGAGCTGTTTTTT. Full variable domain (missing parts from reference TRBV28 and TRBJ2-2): DVKVTQSSRYLVKRTGEKVFLECVQDMDHENMFWYRQDPGLGLRLIYFSYDVKMKEKGDIPEGYSVSREKKERFSLILESASTNQTSMYLCASRPGQSNTGELFFGEGSRLTVL.

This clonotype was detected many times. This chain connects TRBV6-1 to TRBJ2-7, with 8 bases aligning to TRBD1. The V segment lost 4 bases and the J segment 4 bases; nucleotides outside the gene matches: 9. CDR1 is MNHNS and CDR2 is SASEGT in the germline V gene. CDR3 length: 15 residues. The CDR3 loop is CASSAGSRGRYEQYF. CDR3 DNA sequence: TGTGCCAGCAGTGCTGGATCCAGGGGGCGTTACGAGCAGTACTTC.

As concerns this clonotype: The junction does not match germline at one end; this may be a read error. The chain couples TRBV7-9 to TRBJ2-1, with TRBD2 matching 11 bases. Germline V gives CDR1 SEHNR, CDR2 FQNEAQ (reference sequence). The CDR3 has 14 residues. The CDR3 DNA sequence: TGTGCCAGAAGCTTTGGGACTAGCGGCAATGAGCAGTTCTTC. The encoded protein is CARSFGTSGNEQFF.

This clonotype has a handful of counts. The DNA of the CDR3 is TGCAGTGCTGGGAGGACCAATCAGCCCCAGCATTTT. Its protein product is CSAGRTNQPQHF. V is TRBV20-1 and J is TRBJ1-5; D unclear. The germline V gene has CDR1 DFQATT and CDR2 SNEGSKA (reference sequence). The CDR3 spans 12 residues. Between the trimmed V and J ends, which lost 5 bases and 3 bases, there was a span of 8 bases.

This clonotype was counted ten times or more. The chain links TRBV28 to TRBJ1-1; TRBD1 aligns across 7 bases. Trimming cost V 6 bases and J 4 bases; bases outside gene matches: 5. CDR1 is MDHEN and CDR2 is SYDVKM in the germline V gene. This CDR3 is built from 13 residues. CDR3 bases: TGTGCCAGCAGGCTCAGGGGGGGCACTGAAGCTTTCTTT. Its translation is CASRLRGGTEAFF.

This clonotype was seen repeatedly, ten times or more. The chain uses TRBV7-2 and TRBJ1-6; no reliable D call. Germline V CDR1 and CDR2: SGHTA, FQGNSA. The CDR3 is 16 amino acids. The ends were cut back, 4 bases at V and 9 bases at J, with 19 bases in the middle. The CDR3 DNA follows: TGTGCCAGCAGCTCCCGGAGGGCGGGTCTTACTTCACCCCTCCACTTT. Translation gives CASSSRRAGLTSPLHF.

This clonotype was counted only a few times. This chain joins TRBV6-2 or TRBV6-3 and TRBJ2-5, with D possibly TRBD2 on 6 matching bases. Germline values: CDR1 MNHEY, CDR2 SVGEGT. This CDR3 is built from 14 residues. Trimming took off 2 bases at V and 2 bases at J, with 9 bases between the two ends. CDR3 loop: CASSYEAGQETQYF. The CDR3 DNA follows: TGTGCCAGCAGTTACGAGGCGGGGCAAGAGACCCAGTACTTC.

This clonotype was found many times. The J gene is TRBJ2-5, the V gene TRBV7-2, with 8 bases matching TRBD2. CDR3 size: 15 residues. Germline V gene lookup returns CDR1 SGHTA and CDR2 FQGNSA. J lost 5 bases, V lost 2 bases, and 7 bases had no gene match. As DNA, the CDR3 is TGTGCCAGCAGCTTAAGCGGGAGTCGGATCGAGACCCAGTACTTC. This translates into CASSLSGSRIETQYF.

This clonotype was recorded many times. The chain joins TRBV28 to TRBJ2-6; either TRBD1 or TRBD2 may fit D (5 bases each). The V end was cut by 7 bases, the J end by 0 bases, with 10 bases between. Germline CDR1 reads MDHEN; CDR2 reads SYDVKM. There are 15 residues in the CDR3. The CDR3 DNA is TGTGCCAGCACTGGGACCCTCTCTGGGGCCAACGTCCTGACTTTC. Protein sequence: CASTGTLSGANVLTF.

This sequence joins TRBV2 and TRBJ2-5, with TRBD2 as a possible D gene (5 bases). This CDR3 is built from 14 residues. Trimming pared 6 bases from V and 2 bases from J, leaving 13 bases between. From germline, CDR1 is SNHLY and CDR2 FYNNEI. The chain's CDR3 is CASSEQRDQETQYF. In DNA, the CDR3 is TGTGCCAGCAGCGAGCAGAGGGATCAAGAGACCCAGTACTTC.

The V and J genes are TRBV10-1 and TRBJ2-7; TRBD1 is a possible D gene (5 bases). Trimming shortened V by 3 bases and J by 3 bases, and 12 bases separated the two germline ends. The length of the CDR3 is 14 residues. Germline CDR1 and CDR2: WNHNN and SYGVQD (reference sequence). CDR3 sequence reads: CASSEGVGIYEQYF. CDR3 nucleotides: TGCGCCAGCAGTGAAGGGGTGGGGATCTACGAGCAGTACTTC.

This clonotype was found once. The CDR3 loop is CASGDGTKNIQYF. CDR3 nucleotides: TGTGCCAGCGGGGATGGGACCAAAAACATTCAGTACTTC. This chain links TRBV9 with TRBJ2-4; D call uncertain. The CDR3 has 13 residues. V was trimmed by 7 bases and J by 2 bases, leaving 10 bases between them. In germline, CDR1 is SGDLS, CDR2 YYNGEE. Supplemented by reference TRBV9 and TRBJ2-4, the full variable domain reads DSGVTQTPKHLITATGQRVTLRCSPRSGDLSVYWYQQSLDQGLQFLIQYYNGEERAKGNILERFSAQQFPDLHSELNLSSLELGDSALYFCASGDGTKNIQYFGAGTRLSVL.

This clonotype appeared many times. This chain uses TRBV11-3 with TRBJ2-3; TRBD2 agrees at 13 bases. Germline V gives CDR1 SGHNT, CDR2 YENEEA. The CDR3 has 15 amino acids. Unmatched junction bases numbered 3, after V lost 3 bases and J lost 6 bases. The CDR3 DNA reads TGTGCCAGCAGCTTGACTAGCGGGGGGTTCGATACGCAGTATTTT. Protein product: CASSLTSGGFDTQYF.

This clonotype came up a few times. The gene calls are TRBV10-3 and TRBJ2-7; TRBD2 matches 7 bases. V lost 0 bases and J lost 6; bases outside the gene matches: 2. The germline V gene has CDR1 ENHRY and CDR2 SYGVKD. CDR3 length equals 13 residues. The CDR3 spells CAISESGGSEQYF. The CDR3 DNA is TGTGCCATCAGTGAGTCGGGGGGGAGCGAGCAGTACTTC.

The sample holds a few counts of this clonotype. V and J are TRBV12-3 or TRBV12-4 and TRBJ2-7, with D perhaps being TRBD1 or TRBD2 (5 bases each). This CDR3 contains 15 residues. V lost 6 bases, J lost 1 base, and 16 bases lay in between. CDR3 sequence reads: CASRDNRDGSYEQYF. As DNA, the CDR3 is TGTGCCAGCAGAGATAACCGGGACGGATCCTACGAGCAGTACTTC.

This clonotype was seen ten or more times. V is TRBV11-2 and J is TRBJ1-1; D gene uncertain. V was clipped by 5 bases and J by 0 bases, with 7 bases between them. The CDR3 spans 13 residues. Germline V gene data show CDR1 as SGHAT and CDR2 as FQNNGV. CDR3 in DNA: TGTGCCAGCAGCGAGAACTTGAACACTGAAGCTTTCTTT. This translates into CASSENLNTEAFF.

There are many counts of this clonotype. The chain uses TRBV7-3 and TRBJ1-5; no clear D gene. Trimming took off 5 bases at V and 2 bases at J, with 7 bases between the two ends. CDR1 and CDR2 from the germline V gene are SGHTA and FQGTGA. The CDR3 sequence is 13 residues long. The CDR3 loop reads CASSTDGNQPQHF. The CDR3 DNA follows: TGTGCCAGCAGCACGGACGGCAATCAGCCCCAGCATTTT.

CDR3 in DNA: TGTGCCAGTAGTATTTCCGGGACAGGGGGACAAGAGACCCAGTACTTC. This codes for CASSISGTGGQETQYF. This chain connects TRBV19 to TRBJ2-5, with TRBD1 identical over 11 bases. V lost 3 bases and J lost 2; bases outside the gene matches: 5. This CDR3 contains 16 residues. Germline CDR1 is LNHDA and CDR2 is SQIVND (reference sequence).

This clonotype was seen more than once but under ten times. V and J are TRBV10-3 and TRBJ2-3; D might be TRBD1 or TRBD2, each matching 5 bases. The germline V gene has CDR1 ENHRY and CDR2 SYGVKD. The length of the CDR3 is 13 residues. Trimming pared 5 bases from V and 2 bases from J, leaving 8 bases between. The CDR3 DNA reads TGTGCCATCAGTCGGGGCCCCACAGATACGCAGTATTTT. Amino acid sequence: CAISRGPTDTQYF.

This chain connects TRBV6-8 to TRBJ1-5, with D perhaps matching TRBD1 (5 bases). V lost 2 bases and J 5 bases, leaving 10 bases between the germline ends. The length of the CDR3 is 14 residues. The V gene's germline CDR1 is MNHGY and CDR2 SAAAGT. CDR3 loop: CASSYRDGHQPQHF. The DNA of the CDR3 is TGTGCCAGCAGTTACAGGGACGGGCATCAGCCCCAGCATTTT.

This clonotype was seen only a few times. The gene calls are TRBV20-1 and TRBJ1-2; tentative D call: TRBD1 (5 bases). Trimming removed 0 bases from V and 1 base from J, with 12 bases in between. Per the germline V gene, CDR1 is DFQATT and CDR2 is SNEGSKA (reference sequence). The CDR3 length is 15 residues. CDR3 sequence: CSARDPRGGNYGYTF. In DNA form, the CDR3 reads TGCAGTGCTAGAGACCCCCGGGGCGGTAACTATGGCTACACCTTC.

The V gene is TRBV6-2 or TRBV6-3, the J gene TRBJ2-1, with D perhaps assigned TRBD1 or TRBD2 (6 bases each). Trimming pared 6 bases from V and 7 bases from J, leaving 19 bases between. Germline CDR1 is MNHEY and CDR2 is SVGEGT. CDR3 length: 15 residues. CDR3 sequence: CASSLGPGGENEQFF. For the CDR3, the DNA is TGTGCCAGCAGCCTCGGACCCGGGGGCGAAAATGAGCAGTTCTTC.